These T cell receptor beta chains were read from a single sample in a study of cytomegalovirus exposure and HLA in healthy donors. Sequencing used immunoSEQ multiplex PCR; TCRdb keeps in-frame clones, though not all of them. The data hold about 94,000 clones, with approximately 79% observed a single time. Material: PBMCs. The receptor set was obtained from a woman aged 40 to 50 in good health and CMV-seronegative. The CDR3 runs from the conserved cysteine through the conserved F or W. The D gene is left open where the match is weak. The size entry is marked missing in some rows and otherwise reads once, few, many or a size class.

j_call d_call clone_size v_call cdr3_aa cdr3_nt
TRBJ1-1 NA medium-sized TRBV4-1 CASSQEGEPGEAFF TGCGCCAGCAGCCAAGAAGGAGAACCCGGGGAAGCTTTCTTT
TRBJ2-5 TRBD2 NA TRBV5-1 CASSSQASGGETQYF TGCGCCAGCAGTAGTCAGGCTAGCGGGGGAGAGACCCAGTACTTC
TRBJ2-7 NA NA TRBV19 CASSIDDNYEQYF TGTGCCAGTAGTATAGACGACAATTACGAGCAGTACTTC
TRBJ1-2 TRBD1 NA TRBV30 CAWSTGAYYGYTF TGTGCCTGGAGCACAGGGGCCTACTATGGCTACACCTTC
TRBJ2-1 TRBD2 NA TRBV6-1 CASSTSGVYEQFF TGTGCCAGCAGTACTAGCGGGGTGTATGAGCAGTTCTTC
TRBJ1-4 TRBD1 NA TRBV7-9 CSSSSGTGVKNNEKLFF TGTTCCAGCAGCAGCGGGACAGGGGTGAAAAATAATGAAAAACTGTTTTTT
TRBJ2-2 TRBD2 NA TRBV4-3 CASSQAPHRSGAPGELFF TGCGCCAGCAGCCAAGCTCCTCATCGTAGCGGGGCTCCCGGGGAGCTGTTTTTT
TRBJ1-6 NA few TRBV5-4 CASSRTADNSPLHF TGTGCCAGCAGCCGGACAGCTGATAATTCACCCCTCCACTTT
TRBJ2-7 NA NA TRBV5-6 CASSQGGVSNEQYF TGTGCCAGCAGCCAAGGGGGGGTTTCCAACGAGCAGTACTTC
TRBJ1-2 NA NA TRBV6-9 CARGGQGGYTF TGTGCCCGCGGGGGCCAAGGGGGCTACACCTTC
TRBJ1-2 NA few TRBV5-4 CASRSGGGPYGYTF TGTGCCAGCAGATCGGGGGGGGGACCCTATGGCTACACCTTC
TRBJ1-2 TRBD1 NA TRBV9 CASSVANRGEYGYTF TGTGCCAGCAGCGTAGCTAACAGGGGAGAATATGGCTACACCTTC
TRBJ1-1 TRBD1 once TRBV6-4 CASQWETGVCNTEAFF TGTGCCAGCCAGTGGGAAACAGGGGTCTGTAACACTGAAGCTTTCTTT
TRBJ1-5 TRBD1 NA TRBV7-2 CASSPGTGRHQPQHF TGTGCCAGCAGCCCAGGGACAGGGAGGCATCAGCCCCAGCATTTT
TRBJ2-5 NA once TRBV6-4 CASSVRVGETQYF TGTGCCAGCAGTGTCAGGGTCGGGGAGACCCAGTACTTC
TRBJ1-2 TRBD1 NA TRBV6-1 CASSVDRVRSFGGYTF TGTGCCAGCAGTGTAGACAGGGTTCGGTCTTTTGGCGGCTACACCTTC
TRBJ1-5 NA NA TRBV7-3 CASSLGQNQPQHF TGTGCCAGCAGCCTAGGACAGAATCAGCCCCAGCATTTT
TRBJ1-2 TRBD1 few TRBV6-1 CASSEVTGYYGYTF TGTGCCAGCAGTGAAGTGACAGGGTACTATGGCTACACCTTC
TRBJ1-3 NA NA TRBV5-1 CASSSGGSGNTIYF TGCGCCAGCAGTTCGGGAGGAAGTGGAAACACCATATATTTT
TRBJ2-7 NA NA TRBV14 CASSQDLTGRDEQYF TGTGCCAGCAGCCAAGATTTAACAGGGCGCGACGAGCAGTACTTC
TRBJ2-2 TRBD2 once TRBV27 CASSLSMTSYTGELFF TGTGCCAGCAGTTTATCGATGACTAGCTACACCGGGGAGCTGTTTTTT
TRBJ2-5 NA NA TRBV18 CASSRGETQYF TGTGCCAGCTCCCGGGGAGAGACCCAGTACTTC
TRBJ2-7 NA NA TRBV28 CASSLGPSYEQYF TGTGCCAGCAGTTTGGGGCCATCCTACGAGCAGTACTTC
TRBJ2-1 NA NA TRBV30 CAWVDRQSSYNEQFF TGTGCCTGGGTAGACAGACAAAGCTCCTACAATGAGCAGTTCTTC
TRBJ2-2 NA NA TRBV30 CAAVQTGELFF TGTGCCGCCGTACAGACCGGGGAGCTGTTTTTT
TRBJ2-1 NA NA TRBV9 CASSPSTDTYNEQFF TGTGCCAGCAGCCCATCGACAGATACCTACAATGAGCAGTTCTTC
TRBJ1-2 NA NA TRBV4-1 CASSQVAVANYGYTF TGCGCCAGCAGCCAAGTGGCGGTAGCTAACTATGGCTACACCTTC
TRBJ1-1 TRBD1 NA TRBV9 CASSVGDRLASEAFF TGTGCCAGCAGCGTAGGGGACAGGTTAGCAAGTGAAGCTTTCTTT
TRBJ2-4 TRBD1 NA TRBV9 CASSAGQGYSLAKNIQYF TGTGCCAGCAGCGCGGGACAGGGTTACAGCTTGGCCAAAAACATTCAGTACTTC
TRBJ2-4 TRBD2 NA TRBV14 CASSQESTSGVVKNIQYF TGTGCCAGCAGCCAAGAATCCACTAGCGGTGTCGTCAAAAACATTCAGTACTTC
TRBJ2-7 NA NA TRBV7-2 CASSLGDEQYF TGTGCCAGCAGCTTAGGCGACGAGCAGTACTTC
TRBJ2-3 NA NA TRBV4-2 CASSLGGRGWDTQYF TGTGCCAGCAGCTTAGGGGGACGGGGCTGGGATACGCAGTATTTT
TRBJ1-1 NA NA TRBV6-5 CASSYSVQGNTEAFF TGTGCCAGCAGTTACTCGGTGCAGGGTAACACTGAAGCTTTCTTT
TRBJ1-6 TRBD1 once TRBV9 CASSPPGTVNSPLHF TGTGCCAGCAGCCCCCCCGGGACAGTAAATTCACCCCTCCACTTT
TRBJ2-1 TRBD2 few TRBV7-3 CASSKTSGATYNEQFF TGTGCCAGCAGCAAGACTAGCGGGGCAACCTACAATGAGCAGTTCTTC
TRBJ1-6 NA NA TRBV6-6 CASSYSTVDSPLHF TGTGCCAGCAGTTACTCGACAGTTGATTCACCCCTCCACTTT
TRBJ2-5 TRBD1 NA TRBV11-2 CASSRRQGNQQETQYF TGTGCCAGCAGCCGGAGACAGGGGAATCAGCAAGAGACCCAGTACTTC